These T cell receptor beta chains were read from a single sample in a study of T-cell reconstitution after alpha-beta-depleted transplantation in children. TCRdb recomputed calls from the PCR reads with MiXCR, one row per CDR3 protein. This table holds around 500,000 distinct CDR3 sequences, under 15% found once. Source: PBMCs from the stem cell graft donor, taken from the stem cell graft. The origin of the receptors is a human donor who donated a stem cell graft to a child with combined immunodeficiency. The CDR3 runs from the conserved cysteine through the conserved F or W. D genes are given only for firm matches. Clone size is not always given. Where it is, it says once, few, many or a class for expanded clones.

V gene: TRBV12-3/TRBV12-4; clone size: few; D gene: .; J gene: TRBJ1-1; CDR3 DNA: TGTGCCAGCAGTTCCCCAGGGCTGGCTGAAGCTTTCTTT; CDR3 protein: CASSSPGLAEAFF
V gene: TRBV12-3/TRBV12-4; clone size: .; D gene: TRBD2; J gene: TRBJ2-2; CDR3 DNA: TGTGCCAGCAGCAGGACTAGCGGGAGACCGAGAGGGACCGGGGAGCTGTTTTTT; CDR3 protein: CASSRTSGRPRGTGELFF
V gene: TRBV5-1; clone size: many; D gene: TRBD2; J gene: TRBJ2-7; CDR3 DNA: TGCGCCAGCAGCGCGTCTAGCGGCCCCTACGAGCAGTACTTC; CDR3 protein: CASSASSGPYEQYF
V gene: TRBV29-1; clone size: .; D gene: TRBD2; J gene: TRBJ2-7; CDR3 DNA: TGCAGCGGGACTAGCGGGACGGGTGAGCAGTACTTC; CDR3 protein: CSGTSGTGEQYF
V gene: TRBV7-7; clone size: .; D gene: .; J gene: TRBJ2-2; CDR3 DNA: TGTGCTAGCAGCTCCGGACGGACCGGGGAGCTGTTTTTT; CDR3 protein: CASSSGRTGELFF
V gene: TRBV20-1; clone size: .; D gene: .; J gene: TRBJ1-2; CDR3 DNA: TGCAGTGTAGGTAGAGCAGGCTTCTATGGCTACACCTTC; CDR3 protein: CSVGRAGFYGYTF
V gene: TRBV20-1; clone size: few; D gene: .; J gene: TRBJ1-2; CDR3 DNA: TGCAGTGCTAGAGAGCCATGGACAGTTAACTATGGCTACACCTTC; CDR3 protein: CSAREPWTVNYGYTF
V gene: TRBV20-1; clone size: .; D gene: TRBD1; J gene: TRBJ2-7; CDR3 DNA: TGCAGTGCTCAGGACAGGGTCTACGAGCAGTACTTC; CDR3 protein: CSAQDRVYEQYF
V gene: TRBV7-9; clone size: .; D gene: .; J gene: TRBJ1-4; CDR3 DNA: TGTGCCAGCAGCTTCGGGTCCTCTAATGAAAAACTGTTTTTT; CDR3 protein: CASSFGSSNEKLFF
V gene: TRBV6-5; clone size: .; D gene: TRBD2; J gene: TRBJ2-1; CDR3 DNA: TGTGCCAGCAGTTACTCGCAACTAGCGGGGGGCTACAATGAGCAGTTCTTC; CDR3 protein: CASSYSQLAGGYNEQFF
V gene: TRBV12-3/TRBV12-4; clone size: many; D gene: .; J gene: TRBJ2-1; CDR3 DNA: TGTGCCAGCAGTTTTGGCGGGTCCTTCTACAATGAGCAGTTCTTC; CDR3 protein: CASSFGGSFYNEQFF
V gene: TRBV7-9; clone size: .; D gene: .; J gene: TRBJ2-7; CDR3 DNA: TGTGCCAGCAGCTTACAGGTTTACGAGCAGTACTTC; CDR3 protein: CASSLQVYEQYF
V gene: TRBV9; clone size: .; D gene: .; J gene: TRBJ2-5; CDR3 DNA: TGTGCCAGCAGCTCCACCGCGGGGACCCAGTACTTC; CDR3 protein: CASSSTAGTQYF
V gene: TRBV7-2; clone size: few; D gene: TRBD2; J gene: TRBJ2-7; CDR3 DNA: TGTGCCAGCAGCTTAAGCGGGAGTATAGCGTCCTACGAGCAGTACTTC; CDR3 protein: CASSLSGSIASYEQYF
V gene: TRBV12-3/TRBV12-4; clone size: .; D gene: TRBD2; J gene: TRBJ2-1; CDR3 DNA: TGTGCCAGCAGTTTAGCACCACTAGCGGGGATTTACAATGAGCAGTTCTTC; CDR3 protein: CASSLAPLAGIYNEQFF
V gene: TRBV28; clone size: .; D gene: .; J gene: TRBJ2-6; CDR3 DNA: TGTGCCAGCCTACGAAGCTCTGGGGCCAACGTCCTGACTTTC; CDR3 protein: CASLRSSGANVLTF